A selection of T cell receptor beta chains follows, all from one sample in a study of T cell changes during pregnancy in multiple sclerosis. Assay: immunoSEQ multiplex PCR; the TCRdb copy retains only in-frame clones and omits some. Seen here are 75,000 to 80,000 clones, just over 90% observed once, and the top ten hold approximately 0.7%. The source material was peripheral blood, sampled in the second trimester of pregnancy. The source of these receptors is a female donor in good health, enrolled as a control in a pregnancy study. CDR3s include the opening cysteine and the closing phenylalanine or tryptophan. The order of the fields is J gene, V gene, clone size, D gene, CDR3 protein, CDR3 DNA. The D gene is left open where the match is weak. Size values are once, few and many counts, or a class for expanded clones, and some rows have none.

j_gene: TRBJ2-1; v_gene: TRBV9; abundance: .; d_gene: .; CDR3aa: CASSVGVTGTMMQFF; CDR3nt: TGTGCCAGCAGCGTAGGGGTAACAGGGACAATGATGCAGTTCTTC
j_gene: TRBJ2-7; v_gene: TRBV5-1; abundance: .; d_gene: .; CDR3aa: CASSLADSTYEQYF; CDR3nt: TGCGCCAGCAGCTTGGCCGACAGTACCTACGAGCAGTACTTC
j_gene: TRBJ1-6; v_gene: TRBV7-8; abundance: .; d_gene: TRBD1; CDR3aa: CASSLEDRRNSPLHF; CDR3nt: TGTGCCAGCAGCTTAGAGGACAGGCGGAATTCACCCCTCCACTTT
j_gene: TRBJ1-1; v_gene: TRBV6-4; abundance: .; d_gene: .; CDR3aa: CASSDGRNTEAFF; CDR3nt: TGTGCCAGCAGTGACGGCAGAAACACTGAAGCTTTCTTT
j_gene: TRBJ2-5; v_gene: TRBV5-1; abundance: .; d_gene: TRBD1; CDR3aa: CASSLGQGVKAGETQYF; CDR3nt: TGCGCCAGCAGCTTGGGACAGGGTGTTAAGGCTGGGGAGACCCAGTACTTC
j_gene: TRBJ2-7; v_gene: TRBV6-5; abundance: .; d_gene: TRBD1; CDR3aa: CASSTFNRDSYEQYF; CDR3nt: TGTGCCAGCAGTACCTTTAATCGGGACAGCTACGAGCAGTACTTC
j_gene: TRBJ2-7; v_gene: TRBV10-3; abundance: .; d_gene: TRBD1; CDR3aa: CAILSRDRGRGYEQYF; CDR3nt: TGTGCCATCTTGAGCCGGGACAGGGGGCGCGGGTACGAGCAGTACTTC
j_gene: TRBJ1-2; v_gene: TRBV25-1; abundance: .; d_gene: TRBD1; CDR3aa: CASSAPGTEYNYGYTF; CDR3nt: TGTGCCAGCAGTGCCCCCGGGACAGAGTATAACTATGGCTACACCTTC
j_gene: TRBJ1-2; v_gene: TRBV27; abundance: .; d_gene: TRBD1; CDR3aa: CASRVTGGGGGYTF; CDR3nt: TGTGCCAGCAGGGTGACAGGGGGCGGCGGTGGCTACACCTTC
j_gene: TRBJ2-5; v_gene: TRBV7-2; abundance: .; d_gene: .; CDR3aa: CASSLIRGEETQYF; CDR3nt: TGTGCCAGCAGCTTGATCAGGGGGGAAGAGACCCAGTACTTC
j_gene: TRBJ1-1; v_gene: TRBV7-9; abundance: few; d_gene: TRBD1; CDR3aa: CASSGQGRPGNTEAFF; CDR3nt: TGTGCCAGCAGCGGACAGGGGCGACCAGGGAACACTGAAGCTTTCTTT
j_gene: TRBJ1-2; v_gene: TRBV11-3; abundance: .; d_gene: .; CDR3aa: CASSLGDGQSPAF; CDR3nt: TGTGCCAGCAGCTTGGGCGACGGACAGAGCCCAGCTTTC
j_gene: TRBJ1-2; v_gene: TRBV19; abundance: .; d_gene: TRBD1; CDR3aa: CASRSQGNYGYTF; CDR3nt: TGTGCCAGTAGGTCACAGGGGAACTATGGCTACACCTTC
j_gene: TRBJ1-2; v_gene: TRBV18; abundance: .; d_gene: TRBD1; CDR3aa: CASSRDREASHGYTF; CDR3nt: TGTGCCAGCTCAAGAGACAGGGAGGCGTCCCATGGCTACACCTTC
j_gene: TRBJ2-2; v_gene: TRBV27; abundance: once; d_gene: .; CDR3aa: CASSLGSTTGELFF; CDR3nt: TGTGCCAGCAGTTTGGGCAGCACCACCGGGGAGCTGTTTTTT
j_gene: TRBJ1-1; v_gene: TRBV5-6; abundance: .; d_gene: .; CDR3aa: CASSLDRRMNTEAFF; CDR3nt: TGTGCCAGCAGCTTGGACAGAAGGATGAACACTGAAGCTTTCTTT
j_gene: TRBJ1-2; v_gene: TRBV5-8; abundance: .; d_gene: .; CDR3aa: CASSLGVARDYGYTF; CDR3nt: TGTGCCAGCAGCTTGGGAGTAGCCAGGGACTATGGCTACACCTTC
j_gene: TRBJ1-6; v_gene: TRBV4-2; abundance: .; d_gene: TRBD1; CDR3aa: CASSQPGQHNSPLHF; CDR3nt: TGTGCCAGCAGCCAACCGGGACAGCATAATTCACCCCTCCACTTT
j_gene: TRBJ2-1; v_gene: TRBV7-9; abundance: .; d_gene: .; CDR3aa: CASSIGLTSREQFF; CDR3nt: TGTGCCAGCAGCATTGGACTAACTAGCCGTGAGCAGTTCTTC
j_gene: TRBJ1-1; v_gene: TRBV2; abundance: once; d_gene: .; CDR3aa: CASRGLGGALNTEAFF; CDR3nt: TGTGCCAGCAGGGGTCTGGGGGGGGCGCTGAACACTGAAGCTTTCTTT
j_gene: TRBJ2-2; v_gene: TRBV6-1; abundance: once; d_gene: TRBD1; CDR3aa: CASSDDRGVLSNTGELFF; CDR3nt: TGTGCCAGCAGTGACGACAGGGGGGTACTCTCCAACACCGGGGAGCTGTTTTTT
j_gene: TRBJ1-2; v_gene: TRBV15; abundance: .; d_gene: .; CDR3aa: CATSRDPSGNGYTF; CDR3nt: TGTGCCACCAGCAGAGATCCGAGCGGTAACGGCTACACCTTC